The sequence of this T cell receptor (beta chain) was determined in a study of cytomegalovirus exposure and HLA in healthy donors. PCR amplification relied on 60 Vbeta primers (plus 13 Jbeta primers). Assay used: immunoSEQ multiplex PCR; TCRdb lists only in-frame clones, some missing. The data contain roughly 200,000 clones, around four fifths of them seen just once; the ten biggest clones take up around 0.57%. Study results and caveats: Several of the most significant clusters appeared linked to common viral pathogens, based on a later analysis.

Remarks on this clone: Antigen specificity is unknown.

The V gene's germline CDR1 is MNHEY and CDR2 SVGAGI. V lost 4 bases to trimming and J lost 4 bases, with 16 bases between them. The CDR3 extends over 15 amino acids. This chain connects TRBV6-5 to TRBJ1-1; possibly TRBD1 for D (6 bases). This TCR was recovered from a middle-aged woman in good health and CMV-seronegative. The sequenced sample consisted of PBMCs. This CDR3 is CASSSLGAGTTEAFF. The CDR3 nucleotides read TGTGCCAGCAGTTCCCTGGGGGCCGGAACCACTGAAGCTTTCTTT.